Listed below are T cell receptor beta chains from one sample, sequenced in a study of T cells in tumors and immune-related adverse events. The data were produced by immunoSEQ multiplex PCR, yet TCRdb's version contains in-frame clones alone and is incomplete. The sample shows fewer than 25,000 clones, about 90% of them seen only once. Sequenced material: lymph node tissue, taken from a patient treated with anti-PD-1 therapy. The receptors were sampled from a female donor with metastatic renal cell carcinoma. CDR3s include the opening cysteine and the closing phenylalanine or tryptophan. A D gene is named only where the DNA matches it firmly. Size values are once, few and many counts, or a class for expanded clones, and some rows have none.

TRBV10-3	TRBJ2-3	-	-	CAIRGLGGWTDTQYF	TGTGCCATCAGAGGGTTGGGGGGATGGACAGATACGCAGTATTTT
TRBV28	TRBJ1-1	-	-	CASSFSFRGSNTEAFF	TGTGCCAGCAGTTTTTCGTTTCGGGGATCGAACACTGAAGCTTTCTTT
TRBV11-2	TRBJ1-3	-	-	CASSFTGFSGNTIYF	TGTGCCAGCAGCTTTACAGGGTTCTCTGGAAACACCATATATTTT
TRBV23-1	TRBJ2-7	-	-	CASSQFRGFQYEQYF	TGCGCCAGCAGTCAATTCCGGGGGTTTCAGTACGAGCAGTACTTC
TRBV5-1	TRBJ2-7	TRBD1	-	CASSSGPGQGAPSDEQYF	TGCGCCAGCAGCTCCGGTCCGGGACAGGGGGCGCCTAGCGACGAGCAGTACTTC
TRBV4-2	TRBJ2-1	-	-	CASSQEGASREQFF	TGTGCCAGCAGCCAAGAAGGCGCTAGCAGGGAGCAGTTCTTC
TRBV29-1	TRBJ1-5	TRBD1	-	CSGGQGPNQPQHF	TGCAGCGGGGGACAGGGGCCCAATCAGCCCCAGCATTTT
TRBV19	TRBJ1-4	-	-	CASSPSGATNEKLFF	TGTGCCAGTAGTCCATCAGGAGCAACTAATGAAAAACTGTTTTTT
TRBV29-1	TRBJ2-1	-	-	CSSAETTPYNEQFF	TGCAGCTCAGCAGAGACTACACCCTACAATGAGCAGTTCTTC
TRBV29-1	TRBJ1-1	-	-	CSAAVSVGGTEAFF	TGCAGCGCCGCCGTAAGTGTTGGTGGCACTGAAGCTTTCTTT
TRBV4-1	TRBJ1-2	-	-	CASSQDRRANYGYTF	TGCGCCAGCAGCCAAGACCGCAGGGCTAACTATGGCTACACCTTC
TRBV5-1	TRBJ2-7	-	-	CASTAGASYEQYF	TGCGCCAGCACTGCTGGTGCAAGCTACGAGCAGTACTTC
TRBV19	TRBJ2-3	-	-	CASSTPFSVDKGTQYF	TGTGCCAGTAGTACTCCGTTTAGCGTTGATAAGGGTACGCAGTATTTT
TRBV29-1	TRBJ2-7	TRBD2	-	CSVVIAGVEQYF	TGCAGCGTTGTCATAGCGGGGGTCGAGCAGTACTTC
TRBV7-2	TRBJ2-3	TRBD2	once	CASSPRTSGEWDTQYF	TGTGCCAGCAGCCCCAGGACTAGCGGGGAGTGGGATACGCAGTATTTT
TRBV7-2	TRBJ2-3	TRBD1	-	CASSSQGAGTDTQYF	TGTGCCAGCAGCTCCCAGGGGGCCGGCACAGATACGCAGTATTTT
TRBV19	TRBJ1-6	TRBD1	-	CASALGQPNSPLHF	TGTGCCAGTGCTTTGGGACAGCCTAATTCACCCCTCCACTTT
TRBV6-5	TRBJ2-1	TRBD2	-	CASSRREGYNEQFF	TGTGCCAGCAGTCGGCGGGAGGGGTACAATGAGCAGTTCTTC
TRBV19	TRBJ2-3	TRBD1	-	CASTLEGQGKVDTQYF	TGTGCCAGTACCCTGGAGGGACAGGGAAAAGTAGATACGCAGTATTTT
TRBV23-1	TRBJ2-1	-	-	CASSLGGRGPYNEQFF	TGCGCCAGCAGTCTCGGGGGCAGGGGCCCATACAATGAGCAGTTCTTC
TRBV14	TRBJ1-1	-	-	CASSQGMNTEAFF	TGTGCCAGCAGCCAAGGGATGAACACTGAAGCTTTCTTT
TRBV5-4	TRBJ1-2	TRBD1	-	CASSLGTGSYGYTF	TGTGCCAGCAGCTTGGGGACAGGGAGCTATGGCTACACCTTC
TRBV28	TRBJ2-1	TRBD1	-	CASRGRQGAEQFF	TGTGCCAGCAGGGGTAGGCAGGGGGCTGAGCAGTTCTTC
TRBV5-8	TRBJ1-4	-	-	CASSSPATNEKLFF	TGTGCCAGCAGCTCACCGGCAACTAATGAAAAACTGTTTTTT
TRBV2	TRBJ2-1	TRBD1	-	CASSENGQGYNEQFF	TGTGCCAGCAGTGAAAACGGACAGGGCTACAATGAGCAGTTCTTC
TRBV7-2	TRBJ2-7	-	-	CASSLQQSGPYEQYF	TGTGCCAGCAGCCTCCAGCAATCTGGACCTTACGAGCAGTACTTC
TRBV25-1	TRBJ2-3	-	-	CASSEVWGTQYF	TGTGCCAGCAGCGAAGTGTGGGGTACGCAGTATTTT
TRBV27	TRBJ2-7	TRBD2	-	CASSLSVSSGQGFSYEQYF	TGTGCCAGCAGTTTATCAGTTTCTAGCGGACAAGGGTTCTCCTACGAGCAGTACTTC
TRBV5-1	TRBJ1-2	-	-	CASSLGGDRSGYTF	TGCGCCAGCAGCTTGGGTGGAGATCGTAGCGGCTACACCTTC
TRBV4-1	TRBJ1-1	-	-	CASSQPAPMNTEAFF	TGCGCCAGCAGCCAACCAGCGCCTATGAACACTGAAGCTTTCTTT
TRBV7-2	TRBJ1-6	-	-	CASSGQAGGRSPLHF	TGTGCCAGCAGCGGCCAAGCGGGGGGCCGATCACCCCTCCACTTT
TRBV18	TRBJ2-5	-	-	CASSPNPTGQETQYF	TGTGCCAGCTCCCCAAACCCGACAGGTCAAGAGACCCAGTACTTC
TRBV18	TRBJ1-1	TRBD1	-	CASSLLGRGHNTEAFF	TGTGCCAGCTCACTGCTAGGCAGGGGGCACAACACTGAAGCTTTCTTT
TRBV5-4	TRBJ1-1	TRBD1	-	CASSFNQGAETEAFF	TGTGCCAGCAGCTTCAATCAGGGGGCTGAGACTGAAGCTTTCTTT
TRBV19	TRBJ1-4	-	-	CASSAENNEKLFF	TGTGCCAGTAGTGCAGAAAATAATGAAAAACTGTTTTTT
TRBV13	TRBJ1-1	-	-	CASSLVGSANTEAFF	TGTGCCAGCAGCTTAGTGGGCAGCGCGAACACTGAAGCTTTCTTT
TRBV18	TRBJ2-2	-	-	CASSPGGSTGELFF	TGTGCCAGCTCACCGGGGGGCTCGACCGGGGAGCTGTTTTTT
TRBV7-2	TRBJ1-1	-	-	CASFRRGAGNTEAFF	TGTGCCAGCTTCCGGCGGGGGGCAGGGAACACTGAAGCTTTCTTT
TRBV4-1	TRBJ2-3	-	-	CASSRVWLAGDTQYF	TGCGCCAGCAGTCGAGTTTGGCTGGCCGGGGATACGCAGTATTTT
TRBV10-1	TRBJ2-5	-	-	CASSDGHPQETQYF	TGCGCCAGCAGCGATGGACACCCCCAAGAGACCCAGTACTTC
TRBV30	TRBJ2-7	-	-	CDCRTRVLNYEQYF	TGTGACTGTCGGACCAGGGTCCTAAACTACGAGCAGTACTTC
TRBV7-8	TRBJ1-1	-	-	CASSLEGPPKAFF	TGTGCCAGCAGCTTAGAGGGACCGCCAAAAGCTTTCTTT
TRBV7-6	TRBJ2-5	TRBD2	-	CASSSGLEQETQYF	TGTGCCAGCAGCTCCGGACTAGAACAAGAGACCCAGTACTTC
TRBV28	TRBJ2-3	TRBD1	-	CASSFRRGSTDTQYF	TGTGCCAGCAGTTTCCGCAGGGGGAGCACAGATACGCAGTATTTT
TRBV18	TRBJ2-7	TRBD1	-	CASSTPGQGASYSYEQYF	TGTGCCAGCTCAACTCCGGGACAGGGGGCGTCGTACTCCTACGAGCAGTACTTC
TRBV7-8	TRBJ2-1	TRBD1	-	CASSSSGTGVGEQFF	TGTGCCAGCAGCTCCTCCGGGACAGGGGTCGGTGAGCAGTTCTTC
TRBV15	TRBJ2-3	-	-	CATSRDQSRESDTQYF	TGTGCCACCAGCAGAGATCAGAGCCGAGAGTCTGATACGCAGTATTTT
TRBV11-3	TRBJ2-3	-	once	CASSIRDTDTQYF	TGTGCCAGCAGCATTCGGGACACAGATACGCAGTATTTT